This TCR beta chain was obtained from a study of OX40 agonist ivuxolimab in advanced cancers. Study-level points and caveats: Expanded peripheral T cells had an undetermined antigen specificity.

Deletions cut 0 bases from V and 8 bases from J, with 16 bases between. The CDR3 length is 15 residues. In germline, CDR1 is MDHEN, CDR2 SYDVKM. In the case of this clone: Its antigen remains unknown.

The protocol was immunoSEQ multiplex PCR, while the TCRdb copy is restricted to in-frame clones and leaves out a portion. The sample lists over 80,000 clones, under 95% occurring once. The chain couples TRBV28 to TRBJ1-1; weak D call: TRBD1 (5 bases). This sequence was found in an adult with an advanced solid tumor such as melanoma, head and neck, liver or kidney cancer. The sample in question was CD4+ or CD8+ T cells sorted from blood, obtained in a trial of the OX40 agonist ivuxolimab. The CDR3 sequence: CASSLWAGIITEAFF. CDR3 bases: TGTGCCAGCAGTTTATGGGCAGGGATTATCACCGAAGCTTTCTTT.